Listed here are 30 T cell receptor beta chains from one sample, sequenced in a study of shared clonotypes between healthy human individuals. The method was immunoSEQ multiplex PCR; TCRdb's version includes in-frame clones alone and lacks a portion of them. The sample includes about 580,000 clones, roughly 98% of them seen just once. CD45RO negativity and positive selection for CCR7 defined naive CD8 cells, a population that excluded terminally differentiated effector memory CD45RA+ cells. The sequencing input was naive CD8+ T cells sorted from blood. These receptors all come from a man in his thirties or forties in good health.

The V call is TRBV7-8, the J call TRBJ2-5; D is perhaps TRBD2 (6 bases). The length of the CDR3 is 16 residues. Deletions cut 2 bases from V and 5 bases from J, with 18 bases between. Germline V gives CDR1 SGHVS, CDR2 FQNEAQ. The CDR3 DNA reads as TGTGCCAGCAGCTTAACGAAGACGGGAGTAGGGGAGACCCAGTACTTC. As protein: CASSLTKTGVGETQYF.

The count of this clone is one. The chain employs TRBV4-1 and TRBJ2-7, with TRBD1 as a possible D gene (5 bases). Germline V gene sequence: CDR1 MGHRA, CDR2 YSYEKL. Trimming stripped 3 bases from V and 1 base from J, with 10 bases between. This CDR3 contains 14 residues. CDR3 bases: TGCGCCAGCAGCCATGAGACAGAGTCCTACGAGCAGTACTTC. Translation gives CASSHETESYEQYF.

The chain joins TRBV27 to TRBJ2-2; TRBD2 matches at 10 bases. V was clipped by 4 bases and J by 6 bases; unmatched bases: 8. The CDR3 contains 16 residues. Germline loops: CDR1 MNHEY, CDR2 SMNVEV (reference sequence). CDR3 region: CASSSTTGLAPGELFF. CDR3 bases: TGTGCCAGCAGTTCCACCACGGGACTAGCGCCCGGGGAGCTGTTTTTT.

In its sample, this clone was seen once. The chain carries TRBV29-1 and TRBJ2-3; D perhaps matches TRBD1 (6 bases). The V end lost 4 bases, the J end lost 4 bases, and 21 bases lay between the germline ends. CDR3 length equals 16 residues. Per germline, CDR1 SQVTM and CDR2 ANQGSEA. CDR3 bases: TGCAGCGTTGTTTCTGTGGGGGCAACTGGCCCAGATACGCAGTATTTT. This sequence encodes CSVVSVGATGPDTQYF.

This chain uses TRBV27 with TRBJ2-7; D is unresolved. Deletions cut 5 bases from V and 0 bases from J, with 11 bases between. Germline CDR1 MNHEY, CDR2 SMNVEV (reference sequence). The CDR3 is 14 residues long. The CDR3 DNA sequence: TGTGCCAGCAGTACCACACATGCCTCCTACGAGCAGTACTTC. This encodes CASSTTHASYEQYF.

CDR3 protein: CASSISSGGGTYEQYF. The CDR3 nucleotides are TGTGCCAGCAGCATATCATCAGGGGGCGGTACCTACGAGCAGTACTTC. J is TRBJ2-7 and V is TRBV11-2, with TRBD1 matching 8 bases. Trimming cost V 5 bases and J 2 bases; bases outside gene matches: 11. Germline CDR1 and CDR2: SGHAT and FQNNGV. This CDR3 is 16 amino acids long.

The chain is built from TRBV19 and TRBJ2-5, with a possible D match to TRBD2 (6 bases). CDR1 is LNHDA, CDR2 SQIVND, per germline (reference sequence). The CDR3 is 15 amino acids. Trimming stripped 5 bases from V and 3 bases from J, with 16 bases between. The CDR3 sequence is CASSPYMSGEETQYF. The CDR3 DNA reads as TGTGCCAGTAGTCCCTATATGTCGGGAGAAGAGACCCAGTACTTC.

This chain links TRBV7-9 with TRBJ2-5; 11 nucleotides align to TRBD1. The J segment lost 5 bases and the V segment lost 4 bases, leaving 12 bases of the junction unmatched. Looked up from germline, CDR1 is SEHNR and CDR2 is FQNEAQ (reference sequence). CDR3 length: 17 residues. DNA of the CDR3: TGTGCCAGCAGCTATTTAAAGAATGGACAGGGGGCGGAGACCCAGTACTTC. This translates into CASSYLKNGQGAETQYF. The complete variable domain, with remaining parts taken from reference TRBV7-9 and TRBJ2-5, reads DTGVSQNPRHKITKRGQNVTFRCDPISEHNRLYWYRQTLGQGPEFLTYFQNEAQLEKSRLLSDRFSAERPKGSFSTLEIQRTEQGDSAMYLCASSYLKNGQGAETQYFGPGTRLLVL.

The gene calls are TRBV7-6 and TRBJ2-1; 9 bases are shared with TRBD1. The junction had 1 base not matched to a gene; V was cut back by 5 bases and J by 8 bases. Germline assignment: CDR1 SGHVS and CDR2 FNYEAQ. The CDR3 extends over 12 amino acids. The CDR3 protein is CASSRTGDEQFF. CDR3 coding DNA: TGTGCCAGCAGCAGGACAGGGGATGAGCAGTTCTTC.

The V gene is TRBV6-5, the J gene TRBJ2-7, with 7 bases aligning to TRBD2. The J segment lost 5 bases and the V segment lost 4 bases, leaving 11 bases of the junction unmatched. CDR1 is MNHEY, CDR2 SVGAGI, per germline. The CDR3 spans 15 residues. The CDR3, as DNA: TGTGCCAGCAGTTCAGGACTAGGGTCTTCCCACGAGCAGTACTTC. It codes for CASSSGLGSSHEQYF.

CDR3 region: CASSLLTGDGYTF. The DNA for the CDR3 is TGTGCCAGCAGCCTTCTGACAGGGGATGGCTACACCTTC. V gene TRBV7-2 combines with J gene TRBJ1-2; 8 bases line up with TRBD1. The CDR3 is 13 amino acids. Germline CDR1 SGHTA, CDR2 FQGNSA. The V segment lost 5 bases and the J segment 6 bases; nucleotides outside the gene matches: 5.

This chain uses TRBV2 with TRBJ1-5, with TRBD1 matching 7 bases. There are 14 residues in the CDR3. J was trimmed by 2 bases and V by 6 bases; bases with no gene match: 4. The germline gives CDR1 SNHLY, CDR2 FYNNEI. CDR3 protein: CASRGGQGNQPQHF. In DNA form, the CDR3 reads TGTGCCAGCAGGGGTGGACAGGGCAATCAGCCCCAGCATTTT.

The chain carries TRBV29-1 and TRBJ2-3, with D hard to call. Trimming pared 0 bases from V and 6 bases from J, leaving 10 bases between. Per the germline V gene, CDR1 is SQVTM and CDR2 is ANQGSEA. This CDR3 has 13 residues. CDR3 loop: CSVEESVPDTQYF. In nucleotides, the CDR3 is TGCAGCGTTGAAGAGTCCGTACCGGATACGCAGTATTTT.

The chain is built from TRBV25-1 and TRBJ1-5; D gene uncertain. CDR3 length: 10 residues. V lost 7 bases, J lost 6 bases, and 4 bases lay in between. Germline lookup yields CDR1 MGHDK and CDR2 SYGVNS. For the CDR3, the DNA is TGTGCCAGCACGGGTCAGCCCCAGCATTTT. Protein sequence: CASTGQPQHF. The whole variable domain, remainder taken from reference TRBV25-1 and TRBJ1-5, is EADIYQTPRYLVIGTGKKITLECSQTMGHDKMYWYQQDPGMELHLIHYSYGVNSTEKGDLSSESTVSRIRTEHFPLTLESARPSHTSQYLCASTGQPQHFGDGTRLSIL.

In its sample, this clone was seen once. The chain employs TRBV9 and TRBJ2-7; 10 nucleotides match TRBD2. CDR3 length: 15 amino acids. V shed 3 bases, J shed 0 bases, and the junction held 3 bases outside the gene matches. The V gene's germline CDR1 is SGDLS and CDR2 YYNGEE. CDR3 sequence reads: CASSESSGSSYEQYF. The CDR3 nucleotides read TGTGCCAGCAGCGAGTCTAGCGGGAGCTCCTACGAGCAGTACTTC.

The DNA for the CDR3 is TGTGCCAGCAGTCTCAACAGGGGCGAGGGGGAGACCCAGTACTTC. Amino acid sequence: CASSLNRGEGETQYF. The gene calls are TRBV28 and TRBJ2-5; 7 bases agree with TRBD1. V shed 5 bases, J shed 5 bases, and the junction held 11 bases outside the gene matches. The CDR3 consists of 15 residues. The germline V gene has CDR1 MDHEN and CDR2 SYDVKM.

The chain recombines TRBV2 with TRBJ2-4; D is undetermined. CDR3 length equals 11 residues. From germline, CDR1 is SNHLY and CDR2 FYNNEI. V shed 8 bases and J shed 10 bases, with 12 bases lying between them. The CDR3 DNA reads TGTGCCAGCGCGCCCGGAGCAATTCAGTACTTC. Protein sequence: CASAPGAIQYF.

The chain employs TRBV28 and TRBJ1-3; 7 positions agree with TRBD1. The CDR3 totals 15 residues. Germline V lookup: CDR1 MDHEN, CDR2 SYDVKM. Trimming removed 6 bases from V and 0 bases from J; junction bases left unmatched: 5. The CDR3 loop reads CASSPDRSSGNTIYF. The DNA for the CDR3 is TGTGCCAGCAGCCCGGACAGGAGCTCTGGAAACACCATATATTTT.

This CDR3 reads CASSVLAGAEQYF. For the CDR3, the DNA is TGTGCCAGCAGTGTCCTAGCGGGAGCTGAGCAGTACTTC. The V call is TRBV2, the J call TRBJ2-7, with 10 bases lining up with TRBD2. CDR3 length: 13 amino acids. In germline, CDR1 is SNHLY, CDR2 FYNNEI. Trimming took 4 bases from V and 7 from J; bases not matched to a gene: 4.

The rearrangement joins TRBV11-2 to TRBJ2-3; 8 nucleotides align to TRBD2. CDR1 is SGHAT, CDR2 FQNNGV, per germline. This CDR3 is built from 16 residues. V lost 1 base and J lost 0; bases outside the gene matches: 3. DNA of the CDR3: TGTGCCAGCAGCTTAGGCGGGAGGCCCAGCACAGATACGCAGTATTTT. As protein: CASSLGGRPSTDTQYF.

The V and J genes are TRBV29-1 and TRBJ2-7, with TRBD2 identical over 9 bases. J gave up 1 base and V 2 bases, and 6 bases lay outside the gene matches. The CDR3 consists of 15 residues. The germline CDR1 and CDR2 sequences are SQVTM and ANQGSEA. CDR3 nucleotides: TGCAGCGTTGAAAGTAGCGGGGGCACTTCCTACGAGCAGTACTTC. It codes for CSVESSGGTSYEQYF.

V and J are TRBV11-2 and TRBJ1-1; 8 bases agree with TRBD1. This CDR3 has 15 amino acids. Per germline, CDR1 SGHAT and CDR2 FQNNGV. V gave up 1 base and J gave up 5 bases; unmatched junction bases: 6. The DNA of the CDR3 is TGTGCCAGCAGCTTAGCCCAGGGGGCAGAAACTGAAGCTTTCTTT. The encoded protein is CASSLAQGAETEAFF. Looking up the rest from reference TRBV11-2 and TRBJ1-1 gives the full variable domain: EAGVAQSPRYKIIEKRQSVAFWCNPISGHATLYWYQQILGQGPKLLIQFQNNGVVDDSQLPKDRFSAERLKGVDSTLKIQPAKLEDSAVYLCASSLAQGAETEAFFGQGTRLTVV.

The J gene is TRBJ2-1, the V gene TRBV6-5; no definite D call. Germline V gene data show CDR1 as MNHEY and CDR2 as SVGAGI. Trimming took 6 bases from V and 9 from J, leaving 15 bases between them. The CDR3 consists of 13 residues. The CDR3 region has the DNA TGTGCCAGCAGCCTGTGGCGGCAGGCTGAGCAGTTCTTC. It codes for CASSLWRQAEQFF.

The CDR3 loop is CAIGKSGTGSMEQYF. Here the CDR3 DNA reads TGTGCCATCGGGAAATCCGGGACAGGTTCTATGGAGCAGTACTTC. The V and J genes are TRBV10-3 and TRBJ2-7; 8 bases line up with TRBD1. CDR1 and CDR2 from the germline V gene are ENHRY and SYGVKD. With V trimmed by 8 bases and J by 7 bases, 16 bases remained unmatched. The CDR3 sequence is 15 residues long.

This rearrangement joins TRBV9 to TRBJ2-3; a weak D match, TRBD2 (6 bases). With 0 bases removed from V and 2 bases from J, the gap between germline ends came to 13 bases. Germline values: CDR1 SGDLS, CDR2 YYNGEE. The CDR3 runs to 16 residues. CDR3 nucleotide sequence: TGTGCCAGCAGCGTAGTTGAGGAGGGCCCCACAGATACGCAGTATTTT. Encoded protein: CASSVVEEGPTDTQYF.

V usage is TRBV30 and J usage is TRBJ2-2; 9 nucleotides match TRBD1. The CDR3 is 17 residues long. J lost 5 bases, V lost 2 bases, and 12 bases had no gene match. The germline V gene has CDR1 GTSNPN and CDR2 SVGIG (reference sequence). The CDR3 DNA sequence: TGTGCCTGGAGTCCACCAGACAGGGGGTTAGGAACCGGGGAGCTGTTTTTT. This translates into CAWSPPDRGLGTGELFF. Full variable domain (remainder filled in from reference TRBV30 and TRBJ2-2): SQTIHQWPATLVQPVGSPLSLECTVEGTSNPNLYWYRQAAGRGLQLLFYSVGIGQISSEVPQNLSASRPQDRQFILSSKKLLLSDSGFYLCAWSPPDRGLGTGELFFGEGSRLTVL.

This clone was recorded once. The rearrangement links TRBV7-2 to TRBJ1-5; D ambiguous. The CDR3 has 14 amino acids. V lost 3 bases and J lost 3, with 9 bases in between. Germline CDR1 and CDR2: SGHTA and FQGNSA. The CDR3 DNA sequence: TGTGCCAGCAGCTTTGTGGAGTTCAATCAGCCCCAGCATTTT. It is translated as CASSFVEFNQPQHF. Filled out from reference TRBV7-2 and TRBJ1-5, the complete variable domain reads GAGVSQSPSNKVTEKGKDVELRCDPISGHTALYWYRQSLGQGLEFLIYFQGNSAPDKSGLPSDRFSAERTGGSVSTLTIQRTQQEDSAVYLCASSFVEFNQPQHFGDGTRLSIL.

The chain joins TRBV7-9 to TRBJ2-1; no definite D call. Germline lookup yields CDR1 SEHNR and CDR2 FQNEAQ (reference sequence). This CDR3 has 16 residues. V was clipped by 4 bases and J by 4 bases, with 17 bases between them. DNA for the CDR3: TGTGCCAGCAGCTATAAGGCTTACACAGAGTACAATGAGCAGTTCTTC. Protein sequence: CASSYKAYTEYNEQFF.

This clone came up once. The chain is built from TRBV11-2 and TRBJ2-7; 12 bases line up with TRBD1. Germline assignment: CDR1 SGHAT and CDR2 FQNNGV. Trimming at V came to 5 bases and at J to 4 bases, leaving 12 bases not matched to a gene. The CDR3 sequence is 17 residues long. CDR3 residues: CASSTLKGTGGTYEQYF. The CDR3 DNA follows: TGTGCCAGCAGCACTCTTAAAGGGACAGGGGGCACTTACGAGCAGTACTTC.

The rearrangement joins TRBV27 to TRBJ2-7, with 9 nucleotides matching TRBD2. Germline CDR1 and CDR2: MNHEY and SMNVEV (reference sequence). The CDR3 has 15 residues. The V and J ends lost 3 bases and 0 bases, in that order; junction bases with no gene match: 3. This chain's CDR3 is CASSFVAGDSYEQYF. Here the CDR3 DNA reads TGTGCCAGCAGTTTTGTAGCGGGGGACTCCTACGAGCAGTACTTC.